The subject of this entry is one T cell receptor (beta chain). Its antigen is as yet unknown. The trim removed 4 bases at V and 2 bases at J, leaving 3 bases unmatched. Germline CDR1 reads SGHRS; CDR2 reads YFSETQ. This CDR3 is 15 amino acids long. The data stem from a study of T cell responses to AZD1222 COVID-19 vaccine. Study results and caveats: The CD4 TCRs associated with vaccination extended across spike and predominated at 160-218 and 743-854.

The protocol was immunoSEQ multiplex PCR, while the TCRdb copy is restricted to in-frame clones and leaves out a portion. The top ten clones hold approximately 1.2% of a sample with around 100,000 clones, about nine tenths of them seen once. Sequencing was performed on peripheral blood, taken on day 0 of AZD1222 vaccination. This TCR came from an adult in good health. V is TRBV5-1 and J is TRBJ2-5; TRBD2 matches 12 bases. The CDR3: CASSQTSGGQETQYF. The DNA of the CDR3 is TGCGCCAGCAGCCAGACTAGCGGGGGACAAGAGACCCAGTACTTC.